A selection of T cell receptor beta chains follows, all from one sample in a study of vaccination effects on CD4 cells after COVID-19. These TCRs' antigens remain unknown. Clones were read by immunoSEQ multiplex PCR, and TCRdb kept only the in-frame ones, dropping some. The sample lists fewer than 35,000 clones, about 73% occurring once. The sequencing here drew on CD4+ T cells from PBMCs cultured without peptide, taken before COVID-19 vaccination. These receptors came from a human donor who received a COVID-19 vaccine. The CDR3 runs from the conserved cysteine through the conserved F or W. A D gene is named only where the DNA matches it firmly. Not all rows give a size; the values are once, few, many and, for expanded clones, a class.

V gene,D gene,J gene,clone size,CDR3 protein,CDR3 DNA
TRBV2,NA,TRBJ1-5,NA,CASSENNQPQHF,TGTGCCAGCAGTGAAAACAATCAGCCCCAGCATTTT
TRBV24-1,NA,TRBJ2-1,NA,CATSDSGRGTYNEQFF,TGTGCCACCAGTGATTCCGGCAGGGGAACCTACAATGAGCAGTTCTTC
TRBV12-3/TRBV12-4,NA,TRBJ2-1,NA,CASSLGGEQFF,TGTGCCAGCAGTTTGGGGGGTGAGCAGTTCTTC
TRBV4-2,NA,TRBJ1-2,NA,CASSQEAGVNYGYTF,TGTGCCAGCAGCCAAGAAGCAGGGGTTAACTATGGCTACACCTTC
TRBV5-6,TRBD2,TRBJ2-1,few,CASSLRTSGTYNEQFF,TGTGCCAGCAGCTTACGGACTAGCGGAACCTACAATGAGCAGTTCTTC
TRBV12-5,NA,TRBJ1-3,NA,CASGTRTAGNTIYF,TGTGCTAGTGGTACCAGGACAGCTGGAAACACCATATATTTT
TRBV5-1,TRBD2,TRBJ2-1,NA,CASSLTKTSGKWVGPNEQFF,TGCGCCAGCAGCCTAACCAAGACTAGCGGGAAATGGGTAGGACCAAATGAGCAGTTCTTC
TRBV5-1,NA,TRBJ2-3,NA,CASRGVSTDTQYF,TGCGCCAGCAGAGGCGTCAGCACAGATACGCAGTATTTT
TRBV19,NA,TRBJ1-3,NA,CASSVRGSGNTIYF,TGTGCCAGTAGTGTACGAGGGTCTGGAAACACCATATATTTT
TRBV2,NA,TRBJ1-2,few,CASSERQMIYGYTF,TGTGCCAGCAGTGAGAGACAGATGATCTATGGCTACACCTTC
TRBV6-5,NA,TRBJ1-2,NA,CASSYDSNNYGYTF,TGTGCCAGCAGTTACGACAGTAATAACTATGGCTACACCTTC
TRBV6-5,TRBD1,TRBJ2-7,NA,CASSTRQGTSEQYF,TGTGCCAGCAGTACAAGACAGGGGACGAGCGAGCAGTACTTC
TRBV4-1,NA,TRBJ1-4,NA,CASSQVTGEKLFF,TGCGCCAGCAGCCAAGTAACGGGTGAAAAACTGTTTTTT
TRBV27,NA,TRBJ2-4,NA,CASSLSGENIQYF,TGTGCCAGCAGTTTATCGGGAGAAAACATTCAGTACTTC
TRBV5-1,NA,TRBJ1-6,NA,CASSGTGYNSPLHF,TGCGCCAGCAGCGGAACAGGGTATAATTCACCCCTCCACTTT
TRBV10-1,NA,TRBJ1-1,NA,CASSVGQYEAFF,TGCGCCAGCAGCGTCGGACAGTATGAAGCTTTCTTT
TRBV5-1,NA,TRBJ2-6,NA,CASSTNVAGANVLTF,TGCGCCAGCAGCACTAACGTAGCGGGGGCCAACGTCCTGACTTTC
TRBV27,NA,TRBJ2-1,NA,CASRDRASFHNEQFF,TGTGCCAGCAGAGACCGGGCCTCATTCCACAATGAGCAGTTCTTC
TRBV12-5,NA,TRBJ1-2,NA,CASGLVARAGRPNYGYTF,TGTGCTAGTGGTTTGGTAGCCCGTGCGGGGAGGCCTAACTATGGCTACACCTTC
TRBV14,NA,TRBJ2-2,NA,CASSQGLGHTGELFF,TGTGCCAGCAGCCAAGGTCTGGGGCACACCGGGGAGCTGTTTTTT
TRBV9,TRBD1,TRBJ1-4,NA,CASSAEQGANEKLFF,TGTGCCAGCAGCGCAGAACAGGGGGCGAATGAAAAACTGTTTTTT
TRBV19,NA,TRBJ1-4,NA,CASSKYRAPATNEKLFF,TGTGCCAGTAGTAAATACAGGGCCCCTGCAACTAATGAAAAACTGTTTTTT
TRBV5-1,NA,TRBJ1-3,NA,CASSLVGAGNTIYF,TGCGCCAGCAGCTTGGTAGGGGCCGGAAACACCATATATTTT
TRBV7-2,NA,TRBJ2-1,NA,CASSLSRLVRYNEQFF,TGTGCCAGCAGCTTATCCCGACTCGTCCGCTACAATGAGCAGTTCTTC
TRBV19,TRBD1,TRBJ2-2,NA,CASSITGTGATGELFF,TGTGCCAGTAGTATAACCGGGACAGGGGCAACCGGGGAGCTGTTTTTT
TRBV6-4,NA,TRBJ2-2,NA,CASSDAEGAGELFF,TGTGCCAGCAGTGATGCGGAAGGGGCCGGGGAGCTGTTTTTT
TRBV20-1,TRBD1,TRBJ1-5,NA,CSASGTGRWPQHF,TGCAGTGCTAGTGGGACAGGGAGATGGCCCCAGCATTTT
TRBV3-1/TRBV3-2,NA,TRBJ2-7,NA,CASSQADTGAYEQYF,TGTGCCAGCAGCCAGGCTGATACAGGTGCCTACGAGCAGTACTTC
TRBV11-2,NA,TRBJ1-3,NA,CASRRGGAGNTIYF,TGTGCCAGCAGAAGAGGGGGGGCAGGAAACACCATATATTTT
TRBV10-1,TRBD1,TRBJ2-1,NA,CASRAGTGLNEQFF,TGCGCCAGCAGAGCCGGGACAGGTTTGAATGAGCAGTTCTTC
TRBV19,NA,TRBJ2-6,NA,CASSPVDAGANVLTF,TGTGCCAGTAGTCCGGTCGATGCTGGGGCCAACGTCCTGACTTTC
TRBV2,NA,TRBJ1-1,NA,CASTAYAAFF,TGTGCCAGCACGGCTTACGCGGCTTTCTTT
TRBV4-1,NA,TRBJ1-1,NA,CASGGGPAEAFF,TGCGCCAGCGGGGGGGGCCCCGCTGAAGCTTTCTTT
TRBV30,TRBD1,TRBJ2-7,NA,CAWSRPDRVGEQYF,TGTGCCTGGAGTCGCCCGGACAGGGTGGGGGAGCAGTACTTC
TRBV19,NA,TRBJ1-4,few,CASSEYTVTTNEKLFF,TGTGCCAGTAGTGAATACACCGTGACAACTAATGAAAAACTGTTTTTT
TRBV5-1,NA,TRBJ2-7,NA,CASSSDPGYEQYF,TGCGCCAGCAGCTCCGACCCGGGCTACGAGCAGTACTTC
TRBV6-5,NA,TRBJ2-4,NA,CASSYGQGKAKNIQYF,TGTGCCAGCAGTTACGGGCAGGGGAAGGCCAAAAACATTCAGTACTTC
TRBV6-4,NA,TRBJ2-2,NA,CASSERRNTGELFF,TGTGCCAGCAGTGAGCGAAGGAACACCGGGGAGCTGTTTTTT
TRBV6-2/TRBV6-3,NA,TRBJ1-1,NA,CASSYEVEAFF,TGTGCCAGCAGTTATGAAGTTGAAGCTTTCTTT
TRBV19,NA,TRBJ2-7,NA,CASSGPGFYEQYF,TGTGCCAGTAGTGGGCCGGGATTCTACGAGCAGTACTTC
TRBV3-1/TRBV3-2,NA,TRBJ2-7,NA,CASSREFHEQYF,TGTGCCAGCAGCCGGGAGTTCCACGAGCAGTACTTC
TRBV7-7,NA,TRBJ2-2,NA,CASSTRRAGELFF,TGTGCCAGCAGCACTCGGAGAGCCGGGGAGCTGTTTTTT
TRBV18,NA,TRBJ1-6,NA,CASSPRPPGDNSPLHF,TGTGCCAGCTCACCACGGCCCCCAGGAGATAATTCACCCCTCCACTTT
TRBV5-3,TRBD1,TRBJ1-2,few,CARSCRDRGTGGYTF,TGTGCCAGAAGCTGCCGGGACAGGGGCACGGGGGGCTACACCTTC
TRBV10-3,NA,TRBJ1-3,NA,CAIILPTGTGNTIYF,TGTGCCATCATCCTTCCCACAGGGACCGGAAACACCATATATTTT
TRBV10-1,NA,TRBJ2-1,NA,CASSESRGGIEGNEQFF,TGCGCCAGCAGTGAGTCTCGGGGCGGGATAGAGGGCAATGAGCAGTTCTTC
TRBV30,NA,TRBJ1-1,NA,CAWSVNRRNTEAFF,TGTGCCTGGAGTGTAAACAGGCGGAACACTGAAGCTTTCTTT
TRBV5-1,TRBD1,TRBJ2-5,NA,CASSQRQGRETQYF,TGCGCCAGCAGCCAAAGACAGGGCCGGGAGACCCAGTACTTC
TRBV9,TRBD2,TRBJ2-5,NA,CASSVGTTQETQYF,TGTGCCAGCAGCGTGGGGACTACACAAGAGACCCAGTACTTC
TRBV11-2,NA,TRBJ2-1,few,CASSLNLGGNEQFF,TGTGCCAGCAGCTTAAATTTGGGGGGCAATGAGCAGTTCTTC
TRBV6-5,NA,TRBJ1-5,NA,CASSYSRGAGNQPQHF,TGTGCCAGCAGTTACTCGAGGGGGGCCGGCAATCAGCCCCAGCATTTT
TRBV3-1/TRBV3-2,NA,TRBJ1-3,NA,CASNNREWGNTIYF,TGTGCCAGCAATAACAGGGAGTGGGGAAACACCATATATTTT